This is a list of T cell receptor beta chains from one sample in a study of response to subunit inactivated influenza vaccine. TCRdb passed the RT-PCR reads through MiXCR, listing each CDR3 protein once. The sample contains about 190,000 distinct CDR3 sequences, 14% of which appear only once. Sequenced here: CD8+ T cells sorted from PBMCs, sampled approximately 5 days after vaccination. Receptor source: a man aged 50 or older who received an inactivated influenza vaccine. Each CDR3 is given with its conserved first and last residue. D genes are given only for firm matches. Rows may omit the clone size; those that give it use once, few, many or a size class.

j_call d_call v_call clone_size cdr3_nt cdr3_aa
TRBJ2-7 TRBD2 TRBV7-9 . TGTGCCAGCAGCCCCCCGGGACTAGCGGGAGACCACGAGCAGTACTTC CASSPPGLAGDHEQYF
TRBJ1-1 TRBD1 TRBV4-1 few TGCGCCAGCAGCCAAGAGGCCCTCGGCAGGGGGGGTATGATGTCTGAAGCTTTCTTT CASSQEALGRGGMMSEAFF
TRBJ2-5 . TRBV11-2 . TGTGCCAGCAGCTTAGATTGGGGACTGGGGGAGACCCAGTACTTC CASSLDWGLGETQYF
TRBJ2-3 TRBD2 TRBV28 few TGTGCCAGCAGTGCCCCCGGGACTAGCGGGCCAGATACGCAGTATTTT CASSAPGTSGPDTQYF
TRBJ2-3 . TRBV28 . TGTGCCAGCAGTCCCCTGACTAGAAGCACAGATACGCAGTATTTT CASSPLTRSTDTQYF
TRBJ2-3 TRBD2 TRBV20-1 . TGCAGTGCTAGAATGCGGGGGGAGCCAGATACGCAGTATTTT CSARMRGEPDTQYF
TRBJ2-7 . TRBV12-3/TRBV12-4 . TGTGCCAGCAGTTATGACAGAACCTACGAGCAGTACTTC CASSYDRTYEQYF
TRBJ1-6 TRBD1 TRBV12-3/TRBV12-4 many TGTGCCAGCAGCATAGGGACAGGAGCGAATTCACCCCTCCACTTT CASSIGTGANSPLHF
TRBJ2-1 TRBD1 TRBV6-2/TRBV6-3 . TGTGCCAGCAGTTACTCGAGGGACAGAAAGTACAATGAGCAGTTCTTC CASSYSRDRKYNEQFF
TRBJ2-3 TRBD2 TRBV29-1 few TGCAGCGTTGATGGACTAGCGATGACCCCGGATACGCAGTATTTT CSVDGLAMTPDTQYF
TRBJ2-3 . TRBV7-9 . TGTGCCAGCAGCTTCGTAACAGGAAACGAACACCCAGATACGCAGTATTTT CASSFVTGNEHPDTQYF
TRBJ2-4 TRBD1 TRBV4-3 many TGCGCCAGCAGCCAAGATCACGGGACAGTAGCCAAAAACATTCAGTACTTC CASSQDHGTVAKNIQYF
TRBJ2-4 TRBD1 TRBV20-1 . TGCAGTGCTGGGACAGGGGCAACCAAAAACATTCAGTACTTC CSAGTGATKNIQYF
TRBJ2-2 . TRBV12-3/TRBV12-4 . TGTGCCAGCAGTTTAGAGGGCAGGGGAGACACCGGGGAGCTGTTTTTT CASSLEGRGDTGELFF
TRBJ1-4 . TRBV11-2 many TGTGCCAGCAGCTTGGGGGGGGGACAAAAAGAAAAACTGTTTTTT CASSLGGGQKEKLFF
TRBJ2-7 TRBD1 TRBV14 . TGTGCCAGCAGCAAAACAGGGACAGGGGGCTTCTACGAGCAGTACTTC CASSKTGTGGFYEQYF
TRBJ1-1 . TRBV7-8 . TGTGCCAGCAGCTTAGGGAAGAGCACTGAAGCTTTCTTT CASSLGKSTEAFF
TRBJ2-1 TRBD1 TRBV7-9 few TGTGCCAGCAGCTCAACAGGGGATACTGCCCTGTACAATGAGCAGTTCTTC CASSSTGDTALYNEQFF
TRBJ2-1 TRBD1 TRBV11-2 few TGTGCCAGCAGCTTAGAGGGACAGGGGGCGTACAATGAGCAGTTCTTC CASSLEGQGAYNEQFF
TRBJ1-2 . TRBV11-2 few TGTGCCAGCAGCGAAGAAGCGTATAACTATGGCTACACCTTC CASSEEAYNYGYTF
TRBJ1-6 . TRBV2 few TGTGCCAGCCTTAGGAAGGGGTCGTATTCACCCCTCCACTTT CASLRKGSYSPLHF
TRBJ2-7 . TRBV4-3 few TGCGCCAGCAGCCAAGATGGTAGCGCTAACGGCGAGCAGTACTTC CASSQDGSANGEQYF
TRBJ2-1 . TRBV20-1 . TGCAGTGCCATTCTAGATCTAGGAGTTTTACAGTTCTCCTACAATGAGCAGTTCTTC CSAILDLGVLQFSYNEQFF
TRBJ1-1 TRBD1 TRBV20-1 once TGCAGTGCTAGAGATTTGACAGGGGAGAAGGGCACTGAAGCTTTCTTT CSARDLTGEKGTEAFF
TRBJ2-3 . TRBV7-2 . TGTGCCAGCAGCTTAGTGTCTATCGGAATTACAGATACGCAGTATTTT CASSLVSIGITDTQYF
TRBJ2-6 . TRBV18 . TGTGCCAGCTCACCTCTGGGGTCAATCGGCTCTGGGGCCAACGTCCTGACTTTC CASSPLGSIGSGANVLTF
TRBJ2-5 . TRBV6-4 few TGTGCCAGCAGTGCTACAGGGTTTCAACAAGAGACCCAGTACTTC CASSATGFQQETQYF
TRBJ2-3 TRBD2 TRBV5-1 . TGCGCCAGCAGCTTGGTAACGGGAGGGGGAGATACGCAGTATTTT CASSLVTGGGDTQYF
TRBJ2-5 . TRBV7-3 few TGTGCCAGCAGCTTAGATCTGGGAGAGACCCAGTACTTC CASSLDLGETQYF
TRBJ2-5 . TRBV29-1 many TGCAGCGTTGTCAGGGCTGGGGAGACCCAGTACTTC CSVVRAGETQYF
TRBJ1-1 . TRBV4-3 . TGCGCCAGCAGCGTCACCCTACAGGTTAACACTGAAGCTTTCTTT CASSVTLQVNTEAFF
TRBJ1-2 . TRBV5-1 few TGCGCCAGCAGCTTAAACGGGGCCGTCTATGGCTACACCTTC CASSLNGAVYGYTF
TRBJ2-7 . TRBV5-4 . TGTGCCAGCAGCCCCCGGGACGGGTCCTACGAGCAGTACTTC CASSPRDGSYEQYF
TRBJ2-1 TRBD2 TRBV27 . TGTGCCAGCAGTCCCGGGACTAAGGGCTCCTACAATGAGCAGTTCTTC CASSPGTKGSYNEQFF
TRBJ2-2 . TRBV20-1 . TGCAGTGCCACCGACACGACCGGGGAGCTGTTTTTT CSATDTTGELFF
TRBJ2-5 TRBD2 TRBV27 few TGTGCCAGCAGTTTGGGAGCGGGAGCGAAGACCCAGTACTTC CASSLGAGAKTQYF
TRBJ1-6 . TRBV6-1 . TGTGCCAGCAGTCAACAGGGAAGTGGGAATTCACCCCTCCACTTT CASSQQGSGNSPLHF
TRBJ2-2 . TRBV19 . TGTGCCAGTAGTATTAGGGATAACGGGGAGCTGTTTTTT CASSIRDNGELFF
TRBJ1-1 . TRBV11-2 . TGTGCCAGCAGCTTATACGGGGGGTGGGTAAGCACTGAAGCTTTCTTT CASSLYGGWVSTEAFF
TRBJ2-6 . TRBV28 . TGTGCCAGCAAGCCTGGGGCCAACGTCCTGACTTTC CASKPGANVLTF
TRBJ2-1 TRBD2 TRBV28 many TGTGCCAGCAGTTTTAGCGGGAGGGCCAATGAGCAGTTCTTC CASSFSGRANEQFF
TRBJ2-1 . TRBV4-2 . TGTGCCAGCGAGGCCGGAGCTGCCTACAATGAGCAGTTCTTC CASEAGAAYNEQFF
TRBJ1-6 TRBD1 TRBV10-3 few TGTGCCATCAGGACCGGGACAGGGATCGATAATTCACCCCTCCACTTT CAIRTGTGIDNSPLHF
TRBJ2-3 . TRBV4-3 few TGCGCCAGCAGCGCGGACAGTAGCACAGATACGCAGTATTTT CASSADSSTDTQYF
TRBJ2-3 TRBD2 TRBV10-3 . TGTGCCATCAGTGAGGCCTGGACTAGCGGGGGGCCGACAGATACGCAGTATTTT CAISEAWTSGGPTDTQYF
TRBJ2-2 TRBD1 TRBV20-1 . TGCAGTGCCTGGACAGGGAAGTACACCGGGGAGCTGTTTTTT CSAWTGKYTGELFF
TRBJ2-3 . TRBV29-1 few TGCAGCGTTGAGGTTGGGACATCTCCACACTCTAGCACAGATACGCAGTATTTT CSVEVGTSPHSSTDTQYF
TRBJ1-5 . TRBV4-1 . TGCGCCAGCAGCCAGTGGGGGCCCGGCCTGGGTCAGCCCCAGCATTTT CASSQWGPGLGQPQHF
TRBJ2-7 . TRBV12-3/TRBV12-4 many TGTGCCAGCAGTTTTATAGGGGAGACCTACGAGCAGTACTTC CASSFIGETYEQYF
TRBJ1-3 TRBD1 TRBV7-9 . TGTGCCAGCAGCTCCGACAGGGATGACACCATATATTTT CASSSDRDDTIYF
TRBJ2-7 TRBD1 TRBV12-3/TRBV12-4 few TGTGCCTCCGGGACAGGGGAGTACGAGCAGTACTTC CASGTGEYEQYF
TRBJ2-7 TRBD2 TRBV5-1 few TGCGCCAGCAGCGGTCGGCGGGAGGGCCTTTCGGAGCAGTACTTC CASSGRREGLSEQYF
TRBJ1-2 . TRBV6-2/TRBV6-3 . TGTGCCAGCAAGACCGGGGGTACCTATGGCTACACCTTC CASKTGGTYGYTF
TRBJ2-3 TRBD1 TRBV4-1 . TGCGCCAGCAGCCAGTCGACAGGGTGGACAGATACGCAGTATTTT CASSQSTGWTDTQYF
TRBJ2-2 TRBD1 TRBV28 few TGTGCCAGCAGTATCCCCCCCAGGGGGCTGGGGACCGGGGAGCTGTTTTTT CASSIPPRGLGTGELFF
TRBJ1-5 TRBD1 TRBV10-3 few TGTGCCATCAGTGGTCCAGGGGGCCAGCCCCAGCATTTT CAISGPGGQPQHF